Shown below are 18 T cell receptor beta chains from a single sample sequenced in a study of T cell repertoires in cytomegalovirus infection (dated by TCRdb to about 2019). Their antigens are not known. Sample treatment or condition, as interpreted from the label and publication: in vitro stimulation with specific CMV peptide epitopes to enrich CMV-specific T cells. Sequencing was carried out with an Illumina HiSeq 1500. TCRdb redid the processing of the public reads, applying fastp at Q25 and MiXCR, and retained in-frame beta chains. Rows are unified per CDR3 protein, each entry keeping the most common DNA and genes. The sample table holds hundreds of thousands of distinct CDR3 sequences, of which 30% to 35% were seen once. The ten top clones hold over 10% of the sample. This sample comprised cultured CD8+ T cells from PBMCs, obtained from culture after CMV antigen stimulation. These receptors were obtained from a human donor in good health (CMV status not recorded). Some clones in this sample may be carry-over from other donors' samples.

This clonotype was seen once. The gene calls are TRBV19 and TRBJ1-2; possibly TRBD1 for D (6 bases). The CDR3 consists of 16 residues. Trimming shortened V by 3 bases and J by 2 bases, and 16 bases separated the two germline ends. Germline V CDR1 and CDR2: LNHDA, SQIVND (reference sequence). This chain's CDR3 is CASSMAGDQLNYGYTF. The DNA of the CDR3 is TGTGCCAGTAGTATGGCAGGGGATCAACTAAACTATGGCTACACCTTC.

This sequence joins TRBV7-4 and TRBJ2-3; 14 nucleotides agree with TRBD2. CDR3 length: 15 amino acids. Germline V gene lookup returns CDR1 SGHVT and CDR2 SQSDAQ. V dropped 5 bases and J dropped 5; count of bases not matched to a gene: 3. This chain's CDR3 is CASSRLAGGQDTQYF. CDR3 nucleotides: TGTGCCAGCAGCCGACTAGCGGGGGGGCAAGATACGCAGTATTTT.

The J gene is TRBJ2-7, the V gene TRBV2; tentatively, D is TRBD2 (5 bases). V was trimmed by 5 bases and J by 2 bases, leaving 13 bases between them. Germline V lookup: CDR1 SNHLY, CDR2 FYNNEI. CDR3 size: 14 residues. This CDR3 is CASSPPGDTYEQYF. The CDR3 DNA follows: TGTGCCAGCAGTCCCCCCGGGGATACCTACGAGCAGTACTTC.

About this clonotype itself: With a far larger clone one base away, a read error is the likely cause. V and J are TRBV7-6 and TRBJ1-4; D is unresolved. V gave up 1 base and J gave up 7 bases, with 7 bases separating them. CDR3 length equals 13 residues. The germline V gene encodes CDR1 SGHVS and CDR2 FNYEAQ. The CDR3 here is CASSLGRTEKLFF. CDR3 coding DNA: TGTGCCAGCAGCTTAGGGAGGACTGAAAAACTGTTTTTT.

This clonotype was detected many times. A read error may account for a junction end that differs from germline. CDR3 sequence (DNA): TGTGCCAGCAGCCCGCTCGGGTACAATGAGCAGTTCTTC. The encoded protein is CASSPLGYNEQFF. The chain has TRBV4-1 and TRBJ2-1; no definite D call. The V gene's germline CDR1 is MGHRA and CDR2 YSYEKL. The CDR3 runs to 13 residues.

This chain uses TRBV2 with TRBJ1-5; D might be TRBD1 (6 bases). Germline V lookup: CDR1 SNHLY, CDR2 FYNNEI. This CDR3 is built from 15 residues. V was shortened by 5 bases and J by 0 bases, with 11 bases between the two germline ends. The DNA of the CDR3 is TGTGCCAGCAGTTACAGGGCGGGTAGCAATCAGCCCCAGCATTTT. It encodes CASSYRAGSNQPQHF. Full variable domain (outside the CDR3, taken from reference TRBV2 and TRBJ1-5): EPEVTQTPSHQVTQMGQEVILRCVPISNHLYFYWYRQILGQKVEFLVSFYNNEISEKSEIFDDQFSVERPDGSNFTLKIRSTKLEDSAMYFCASSYRAGSNQPQHFGDGTRLSIL.

V is TRBV7-9 and J is TRBJ1-1, with a tentative D call TRBD1 (5 bases). Trimming cost V 4 bases and J 0 bases, with 12 bases left between them. The length of the CDR3 is 15 residues. From germline, CDR1 is SEHNR and CDR2 FQNEAQ (reference sequence). CDR3 DNA: TGTGCCAGCAGCTCTCCTATGACAGTGAACACTGAAGCTTTCTTT. It yields the protein CASSSPMTVNTEAFF.

This clonotype was counted between two and nine times. This sequence joins TRBV5-4 and TRBJ2-3, with 12 bases identical to TRBD1. Trimming cost V 4 bases and J 0 bases; bases outside gene matches: 6. Germline V gene data show CDR1 as SGHNT and CDR2 as YYREEE (reference sequence). There are 17 residues in the CDR3. The CDR3 is CASSVPGQGASTDTQYF. The CDR3 DNA follows: TGTGCCAGCAGCGTTCCGGGACAGGGGGCAAGCACAGATACGCAGTATTTT.

This clonotype appeared a few times. The chain couples TRBV6-1 to TRBJ1-1; TRBD1 might be the D (5 bases). V lost 5 bases, J lost 0 bases, and 13 bases lay in between. The CDR3 contains 15 residues. The germline V gene has CDR1 MNHNS and CDR2 SASEGT. The CDR3 loop reads CASSSRQRLNTEAFF. The CDR3 coding sequence is TGTGCCAGCAGTTCCCGACAGAGATTGAACACTGAAGCTTTCTTT.

V usage is TRBV6-1 and J usage is TRBJ2-7, with D maybe TRBD1 (6 bases). This CDR3 region has 13 residues. The germline V gene has CDR1 MNHNS and CDR2 SASEGT. The V gene lost 4 bases and the J gene lost 3 bases, with 10 bases spanning the gap. For the CDR3, the DNA is TGTGCCAGCAGTGCCCGACAGGTCTACGAGCAGTACTTC. Amino acids: CASSARQVYEQYF.

The sample holds many counts of this clonotype. This chain joins TRBV12-3 or TRBV12-4 and TRBJ1-1; no reliable D call. Between the trimmed V and J ends, which lost 6 bases and 3 bases, there was a span of 20 bases. The CDR3 length is 16 residues. CDR3 DNA sequence: TGTGCCAGCAGCCGGCGGGCCTACCGGCCGGACACTGAAGCTTTCTTT. It translates to CASSRRAYRPDTEAFF.

The chain links TRBV29-1 to TRBJ2-1, with 8 bases aligning to TRBD1. The germline CDR1 and CDR2 sequences are SQVTM and ANQGSEA. The CDR3 totals 14 residues. The V gene end was trimmed by 6 bases and the J gene end by 2 bases; junction bases not matched to a gene: 6. CDR3 bases: TGCAGCGTGGCTGTACAGGGGGCCTACAATGAGCAGTTCTTC. This encodes CSVAVQGAYNEQFF.

V usage is TRBV6-5 and J usage is TRBJ2-7; D is uncertain. This CDR3 contains 12 residues. Deletions cut 11 bases from V and 1 base from J, with 12 bases between. The germline V gene encodes CDR1 MNHEY and CDR2 SVGAGI. This CDR3 reads CAPMPDSYEQYF. The DNA of the CDR3 is TGTGCCCCCATGCCTGATTCCTACGAGCAGTACTTC.

V is TRBV5-6 and J is TRBJ2-7; 9 positions match TRBD2. The CDR3 runs 15 residues. Losses at the gene ends were 3 bases for V and 4 bases for J; bases not matched to a gene: 8. CDR1 and CDR2 (germline): SGHDT, YYEEEE. The CDR3 DNA reads TGTGCCAGCAGCTGGCTTCTAGCGGGGTCGTACGAGCAGTACTTC. Its translation: CASSWLLAGSYEQYF.

In this sample, this clonotype turned up many times. This chain joins TRBV7-8 and TRBJ2-1, with D uncertain. Trimming left V 2 bases short and J 0 bases short, with 8 bases between. This CDR3 spans 15 amino acids. CDR1 is SGHVS and CDR2 is FQNEAQ in the germline V gene. The CDR3 bases are TGTGCCAGCAGCTTATACCTCAGCTCCTACAATGAGCAGTTCTTC. Residues: CASSLYLSSYNEQFF.

Comments on this clonotype: The junction departs from the called germline gene at one end, perhaps through a read error. J is TRBJ1-6 and V is TRBV12-3 or TRBV12-4; D ambiguous. This CDR3 is built from 14 residues. The CDR3 DNA follows: TGTACCAGCAGCCCCTTCGGGCTGGATTCACCCCTCCACTTT. Amino acids: CTSSPFGLDSPLHF.

This clonotype was observed at least ten times. The chain combines TRBV7-6 with TRBJ2-1, with D tentatively TRBD2 (7 bases). Germline values: CDR1 SGHVS, CDR2 FNYEAQ. Trimming left V 6 bases short and J 2 bases short, with 11 bases between. There are 14 residues in the CDR3. CDR3 region: CASSQGTTYNEQFF. CDR3 bases: TGTGCCAGCAGTCAGGGGACTACCTACAATGAGCAGTTCTTC.

The V gene is TRBV7-6, the J gene TRBJ1-1; D might be TRBD1 (6 bases). Trimming cost V 1 base and J 3 bases, with 21 bases left between them. The CDR3 is 18 amino acids. From germline, CDR1 is SGHVS and CDR2 FNYEAQ. Here the CDR3 reads CASSLVGGKRNLDTEAFF. The CDR3 bases are TGTGCCAGCAGCTTAGTAGGGGGGAAACGTAATTTGGACACTGAAGCTTTCTTT.